The present T cell receptor beta chain was sequenced within a study of blood T cells in healthy people across ages. A J-beta primer mix and a sample-barcoded 5' primer were used in a second PCR of about 7 to 12 cycles. A template-switch adaptor with 12 random nucleotides tagged each cDNA molecule. TCRdb reprocessed the 5' RACE reads with MiXCR, giving one entry per CDR3 protein. The sample includes around 1,600,000 distinct CDR3 sequences, 35% to 45% of them seen just once. Germline CDR1 and CDR2: MNHEY and SVGEGT. The CDR3 loop spans 16 amino acids. Deletions cut 5 bases from V and 0 bases from J, with 14 bases between.

The origin of this receptor is a woman younger than 30 in good health. Sequenced input: blood. V gene TRBV6-2 or TRBV6-3 combines with J gene TRBJ1-5, with a weak D call TRBD1 (6 bases). The CDR3 loop reads CASSSRDIYSNQPQHF. In DNA form, the CDR3 reads TGTGCCAGCAGTAGCCGGGACATCTATAGCAATCAGCCCCAGCATTTT.